A selection of T cell receptor beta chains follows, all from one sample in a study of CD8 T cells in ankylosing spondylitis. TCRdb fed the 5' RACE reads into MiXCR, producing one record per CDR3 protein. The sample comprises approximately 250,000 distinct CDR3 sequences, around 8% of which are singletons, and 4% to 5.5% rests with the top ten. Sequenced sample: blood, either unsorted or a sorted T cell fraction (not recorded which). These receptors were collected from a female donor with ankylosing spondylitis or in good health (not recorded which). The CDR3 runs from the conserved cysteine through the conserved F or W. D genes are given only for firm matches. Clone size is not always given. Where it is, it says once, few, many or a class for expanded clones.

V	size	D	length	J	DNA	CDR3
TRBV20-1	many	TRBD2	14	TRBJ2-7	TGCAGTGCCCCGACTAGCGGGAGAATTGGCGAGCAGTACTTC	CSAPTSGRIGEQYF
TRBV20-1	NA	TRBD2	16	TRBJ2-3	TGCAGTGCTCAGCGAGCGGGAGGGCCCGACACAGATACGCAGTATTTT	CSAQRAGGPDTDTQYF
TRBV20-1	many	NA	13	TRBJ2-3	TGCAGTGCGAGAGGAGGGTCCACAGATACGCAGTATTTT	CSARGGSTDTQYF
TRBV25-1	many	NA	14	TRBJ1-2	TGTGCCAGCAGACCCCAAGGTAGATCCTATGGCTACACCTTC	CASRPQGRSYGYTF
TRBV5-5	many	NA	13	TRBJ2-2	TGTGCCAGCAGCCCCGTCCCCACCGGGGAGCTGTTTTTT	CASSPVPTGELFF
TRBV6-1	many	TRBD2	16	TRBJ2-7	TGTGCCAGCAGTGACATACTAGCGGGAGGTGCCTACGAGCAGTACTTC	CASSDILAGGAYEQYF
TRBV9	many	NA	14	TRBJ2-6	TGTGCCAGCAGCGTAGTGATCGGGGCCAACGTCCTGACTTTC	CASSVVIGANVLTF
TRBV20-1	NA	NA	16	TRBJ2-7	TGCAGTGCTAGAGCGTATTACGGACTCTACTCTTCCGAGCAGTACTTC	CSARAYYGLYSSEQYF
TRBV11-2	few	TRBD1	14	TRBJ1-2	TGTGCCAGCAGCCCCTCAGGGGGCCAATATGGCTACACCTTC	CASSPSGGQYGYTF
TRBV19	many	TRBD1	14	TRBJ1-2	TGTGCCAGTAACCCTGGACAGGGCGCCTATGGCTACACCTTC	CASNPGQGAYGYTF
TRBV3-1	NA	NA	13	TRBJ2-1	TGTGCCAGCAGCACCAACATCCACAATGAGCAGTTCTTC	CASSTNIHNEQFF
TRBV18	many	TRBD2	16	TRBJ2-1	TGTGCCAGCTCACCACTTACTGGAGCGGGAGGGAATGAGCAGTTCTTC	CASSPLTGAGGNEQFF
TRBV7-8	many	NA	15	TRBJ2-1	TGTGCCAGCATTGACACTGGGGGCCTTGGAAATGAGCAGTTCTTC	CASIDTGGLGNEQFF
TRBV5-5	few	NA	16	TRBJ2-7	TGTGCCAGCGGAAAAAGAATGGGGGGTGCTACAGACGAGCAGTACTTC	CASGKRMGGATDEQYF
TRBV27	many	TRBD1	13	TRBJ2-2	TGTGCCACCGCACAGGGGGCGACCGGGGAGCTGTTTTTT	CATAQGATGELFF
TRBV20-1	many	NA	13	TRBJ2-7	TGCAGTGCTAGAGATAAACCCAGCTACGAGCAGTACTTC	CSARDKPSYEQYF
TRBV6-2/TRBV6-3	many	NA	13	TRBJ2-6	TGTGCCAGCAGTTACTCTGGGGCCAACGTCCTGACTTTC	CASSYSGANVLTF